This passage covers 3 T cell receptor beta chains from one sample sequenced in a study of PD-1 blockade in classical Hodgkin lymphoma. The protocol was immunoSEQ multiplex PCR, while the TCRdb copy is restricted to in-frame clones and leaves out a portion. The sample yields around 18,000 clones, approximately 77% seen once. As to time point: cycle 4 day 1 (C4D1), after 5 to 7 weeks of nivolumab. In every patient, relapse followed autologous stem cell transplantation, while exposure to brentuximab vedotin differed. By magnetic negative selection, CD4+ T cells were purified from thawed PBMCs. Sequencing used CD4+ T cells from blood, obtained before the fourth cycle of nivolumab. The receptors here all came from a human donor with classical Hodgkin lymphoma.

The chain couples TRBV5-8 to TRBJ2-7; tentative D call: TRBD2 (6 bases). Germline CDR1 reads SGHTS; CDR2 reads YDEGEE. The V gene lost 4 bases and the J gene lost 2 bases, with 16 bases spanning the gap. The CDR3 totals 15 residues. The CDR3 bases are TGTGCCAGCAGCGAGGGACTGCAGGTCCCCTACGAGCAGTACGTC. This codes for CASSEGLQVPYEQYV.

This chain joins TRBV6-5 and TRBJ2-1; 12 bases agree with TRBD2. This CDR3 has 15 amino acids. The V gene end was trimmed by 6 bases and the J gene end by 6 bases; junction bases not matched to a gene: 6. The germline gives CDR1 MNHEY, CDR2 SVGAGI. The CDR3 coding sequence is TGTGCCAGCAGCCTAGCGGGAGGGCGGGGCAATGAGCAGTTCTTC. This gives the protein CASSLAGGRGNEQFF.

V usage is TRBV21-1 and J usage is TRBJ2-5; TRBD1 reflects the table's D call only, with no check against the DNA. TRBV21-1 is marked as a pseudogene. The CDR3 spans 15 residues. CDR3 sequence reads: CASSKGTGDQETQYF. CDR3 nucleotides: TGTGCCAGCAGCAAAGGGACAGGGGATCAAGAGACCCAGTACTTC.